Presented here are 4 T cell receptor beta chains from one specimen sequenced in a study of blood T cells in healthy people across ages. A sample-barcoded 5' primer and a J-beta primer mix were used in a second PCR of about 6 to 12 cycles. One entry per CDR3 protein results from TCRdb running MiXCR on the 5' RACE reads. The sample consists of about 760,000 distinct CDR3 sequences, 25% of them appearing once. This sample also appeared in a second study, on T cells of mothers and their children.

The specimen sequenced was blood. The receptors shown here come from a boy aged 5-17 years in good health.

V gene TRBV27 combines with J gene TRBJ2-7; 8 bases line up with TRBD1. The V and J ends lost 0 bases and 2 bases, in that order; junction bases with no gene match: 15. CDR1 is MNHEY, CDR2 SMNVEV, per germline (reference sequence). The length of the CDR3 is 19 residues. This chain's CDR3 is CASSLSRDRGLRATYEQYF. The CDR3 DNA follows: TGTGCCAGCAGTTTATCTCGAGACAGGGGCCTAAGGGCCACCTACGAGCAGTACTTC.

J is TRBJ1-2 and V is TRBV6-1; TRBD1 matches 7 bases. The J segment lost 2 bases and the V segment lost 6 bases, leaving 9 bases of the junction unmatched. CDR3 length: 15 amino acids. Germline CDR1 and CDR2: MNHNS and SASEGT. CDR3 amino acids: CASRPRDSTNYGYTF. CDR3 bases: TGTGCCAGCAGACCTCGGGACAGTACAAACTATGGCTACACCTTC.

This sequence joins TRBV6-1 and TRBJ2-5; D remains unclear. The J call could be wrong; TRBJ2-7 is a better fit for the DNA end. The CDR3 has 13 residues. Looked up from germline, CDR1 is MNHNS and CDR2 is SASEGT. DNA of the CDR3: TGTGCCAGCAGTGAACCGGACCTGTACGAGCAGTACTTC. It codes for CASSEPDLYEQYF.

This clonotype was seen a few times. The chain couples TRBV28 to TRBJ2-5; 7 nucleotides match TRBD1. The J call may be faulty, since TRBJ2-7 better matches the DNA end. Germline V gene data show CDR1 as MDHEN and CDR2 as SYDVKM. This CDR3 has 15 amino acids. The CDR3 DNA is TGTGCCAGCAGACCACCGCCGGGACAGTTCCACGAGCAGTACTTC. It is translated as CASRPPPGQFHEQYF.